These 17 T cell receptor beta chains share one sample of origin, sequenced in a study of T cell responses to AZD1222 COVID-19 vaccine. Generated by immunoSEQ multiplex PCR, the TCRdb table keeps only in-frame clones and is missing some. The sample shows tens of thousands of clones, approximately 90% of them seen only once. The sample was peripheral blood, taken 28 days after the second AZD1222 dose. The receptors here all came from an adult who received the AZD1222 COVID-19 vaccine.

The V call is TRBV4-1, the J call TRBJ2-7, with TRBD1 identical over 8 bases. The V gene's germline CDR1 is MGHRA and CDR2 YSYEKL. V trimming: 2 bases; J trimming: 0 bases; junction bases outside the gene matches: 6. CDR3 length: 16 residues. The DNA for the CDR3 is TGCGCCAGCAGCCAACCATCCGGGACAGGCTCCTACGAGCAGTACTTC. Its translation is CASSQPSGTGSYEQYF.

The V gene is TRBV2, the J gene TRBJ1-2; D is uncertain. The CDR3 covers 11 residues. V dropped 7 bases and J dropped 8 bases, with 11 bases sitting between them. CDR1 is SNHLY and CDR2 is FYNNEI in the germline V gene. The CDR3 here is CASTPGGGYTF. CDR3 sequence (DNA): TGTGCCAGCACGCCGGGAGGGGGCTACACCTTC. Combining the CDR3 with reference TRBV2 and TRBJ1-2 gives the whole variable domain EPEVTQTPSHQVTQMGQEVILRCVPISNHLYFYWYRQILGQKVEFLVSFYNNEISEKSEIFDDQFSVERPDGSNFTLKIRSTKLEDSAMYFCASTPGGGYTFGSGTRLTVV.

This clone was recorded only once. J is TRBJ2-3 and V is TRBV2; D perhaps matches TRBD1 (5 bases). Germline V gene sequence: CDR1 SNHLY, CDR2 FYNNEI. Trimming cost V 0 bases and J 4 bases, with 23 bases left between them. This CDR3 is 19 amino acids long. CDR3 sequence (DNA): TGTGCCAGCAGTGAAGCTGGGGCAGGGATCGGTCCTGTCGCAGATACGCAGTATTTT. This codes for CASSEAGAGIGPVADTQYF.

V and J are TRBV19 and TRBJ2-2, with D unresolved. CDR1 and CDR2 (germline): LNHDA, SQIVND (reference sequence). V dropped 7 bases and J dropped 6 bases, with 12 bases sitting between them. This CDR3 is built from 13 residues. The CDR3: CASIPSGPGELFF. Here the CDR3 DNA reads TGTGCCAGTATCCCCTCCGGGCCCGGGGAGCTGTTTTTT.

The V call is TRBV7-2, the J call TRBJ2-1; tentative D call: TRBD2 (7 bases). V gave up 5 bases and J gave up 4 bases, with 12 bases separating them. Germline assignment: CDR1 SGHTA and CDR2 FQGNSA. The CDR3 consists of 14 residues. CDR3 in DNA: TGTGCCAGCAGCCCCGAGGGGGGGTACAATGAGCAGTTCTTC. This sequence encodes CASSPEGGYNEQFF. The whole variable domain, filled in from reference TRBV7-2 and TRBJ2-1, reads GAGVSQSPSNKVTEKGKDVELRCDPISGHTALYWYRQSLGQGLEFLIYFQGNSAPDKSGLPSDRFSAERTGGSVSTLTIQRTQQEDSAVYLCASSPEGGYNEQFFGPGTRLTVL.

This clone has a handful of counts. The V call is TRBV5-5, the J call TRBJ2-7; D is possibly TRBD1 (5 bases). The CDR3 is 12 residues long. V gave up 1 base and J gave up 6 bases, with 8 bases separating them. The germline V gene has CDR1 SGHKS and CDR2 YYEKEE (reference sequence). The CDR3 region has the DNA TGTGCCAGCAGCTTGAGGACACGCGAGCAGTACTTC. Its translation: CASSLRTREQYF.

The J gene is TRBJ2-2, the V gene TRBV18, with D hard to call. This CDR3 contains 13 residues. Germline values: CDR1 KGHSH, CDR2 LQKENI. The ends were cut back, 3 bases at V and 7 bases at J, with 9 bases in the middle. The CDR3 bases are TGTGCCAGCTCACCGCCCCTGGTCGGGGAGCTGTTTTTT. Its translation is CASSPPLVGELFF.

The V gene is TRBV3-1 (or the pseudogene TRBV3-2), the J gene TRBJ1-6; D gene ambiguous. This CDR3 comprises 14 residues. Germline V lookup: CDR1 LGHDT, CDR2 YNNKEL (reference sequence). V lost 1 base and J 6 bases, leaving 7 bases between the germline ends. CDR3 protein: CASSQVSSNSPLHF. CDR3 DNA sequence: TGTGCCAGCAGCCAAGTATCGTCTAATTCACCCCTCCACTTT.

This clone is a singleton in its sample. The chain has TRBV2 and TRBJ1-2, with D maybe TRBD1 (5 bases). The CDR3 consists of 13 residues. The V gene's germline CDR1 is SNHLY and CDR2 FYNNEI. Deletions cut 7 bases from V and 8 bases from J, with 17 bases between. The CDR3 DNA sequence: TGTGCCAGCAATCAACAGGCCCTTCTAGGCTACACCTTC. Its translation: CASNQQALLGYTF.

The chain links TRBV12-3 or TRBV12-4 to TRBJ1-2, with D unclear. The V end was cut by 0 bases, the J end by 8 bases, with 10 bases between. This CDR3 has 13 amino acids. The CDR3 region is CASSLAQLGGYTF. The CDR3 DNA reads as TGTGCCAGCAGTTTAGCACAATTAGGAGGCTACACCTTC.

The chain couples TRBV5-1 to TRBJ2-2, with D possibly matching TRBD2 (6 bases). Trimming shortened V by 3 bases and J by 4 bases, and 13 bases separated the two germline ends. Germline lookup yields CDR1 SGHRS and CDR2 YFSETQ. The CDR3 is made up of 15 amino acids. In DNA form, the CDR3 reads TGCGCCAGCAGCTCCGGGACTCGGGGCACCGGGGAGCTGTTTTTT. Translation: CASSSGTRGTGELFF.

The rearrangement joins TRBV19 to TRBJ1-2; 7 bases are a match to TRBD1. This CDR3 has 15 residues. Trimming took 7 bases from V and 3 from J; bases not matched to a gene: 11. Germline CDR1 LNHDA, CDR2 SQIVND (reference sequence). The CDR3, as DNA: TGTGCCAGTACCAAGAACCGGGACAGCGACTATGGCTACACCTTC. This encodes CASTKNRDSDYGYTF.

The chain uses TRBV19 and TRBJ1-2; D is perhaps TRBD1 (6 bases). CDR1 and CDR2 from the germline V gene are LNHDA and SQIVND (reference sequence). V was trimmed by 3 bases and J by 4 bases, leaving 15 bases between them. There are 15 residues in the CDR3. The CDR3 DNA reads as TGTGCCAGTAGTATTGGGGGGACACCCATCTATGGCTACACCTTC. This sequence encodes CASSIGGTPIYGYTF.

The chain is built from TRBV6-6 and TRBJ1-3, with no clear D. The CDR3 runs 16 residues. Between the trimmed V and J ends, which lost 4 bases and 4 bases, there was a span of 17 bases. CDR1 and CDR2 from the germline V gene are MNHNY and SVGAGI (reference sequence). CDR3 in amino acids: CASSSTRALGGNTIYF. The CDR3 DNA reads TGTGCCAGCAGTTCAACCCGGGCCCTGGGAGGAAACACCATATATTTT.

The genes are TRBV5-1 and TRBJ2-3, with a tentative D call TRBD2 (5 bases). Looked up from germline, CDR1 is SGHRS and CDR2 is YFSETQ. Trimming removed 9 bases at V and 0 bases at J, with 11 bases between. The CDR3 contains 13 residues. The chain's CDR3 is CATSRGSTDTQYF. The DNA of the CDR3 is TGCGCCACGTCTCGGGGTAGCACAGATACGCAGTATTTT.

CDR3 nucleotide sequence: TGTGCCAGCAGCTTGGCAGTGAACACTGAAGCTTTCTTT. Its translation: CASSLAVNTEAFF. The rearrangement links TRBV5-5 to TRBJ1-1; D is undetermined. The V gene's germline CDR1 is SGHKS and CDR2 YYEKEE (reference sequence). This CDR3 has 13 residues. The germline V and J ends were trimmed by 0 bases and 0 bases, with 3 bases remaining between them.

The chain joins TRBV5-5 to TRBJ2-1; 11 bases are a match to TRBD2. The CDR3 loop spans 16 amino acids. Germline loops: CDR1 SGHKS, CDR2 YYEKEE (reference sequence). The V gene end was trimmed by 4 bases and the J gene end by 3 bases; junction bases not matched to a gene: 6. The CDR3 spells CASSPLAGGVYNEQFF. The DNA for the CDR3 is TGTGCCAGCAGCCCTCTAGCGGGGGGAGTCTACAATGAGCAGTTCTTC.